This T cell receptor (beta chain) derives from a study of blood T cell repertoires in COVID-19. Study information: Sample material is recorded as cDNA or gDNA derived from T cells, B-cell-depleted T cells, or PBMCs.

The CDR3 spans 14 residues. Germline V gene data show CDR1 as SGHKS and CDR2 as YYEKEE (reference sequence). The germline V and J ends were trimmed by 0 bases and 2 bases, with 9 bases remaining between them. Per the original methods: Using reference gene primer amplification, nucleated cell counts were estimated. Data came from immunoSEQ multiplex PCR; TCRdb stores just in-frame clones and leaves some out. That table is the source of V, J and clone size, and D and trimming were worked out from the DNA. This sample has a few hundred thousand clones, with around 87% found just once. Adults between roughly 18 and 89 years of age took part from 24 US areas. Participants reported their clinical history, and cohort assignment relied on those reports.

The source material was PBMCs or T cells enriched from blood (not recorded which). This TCR was recovered from a man aged 30 to 39 who had recovered from COVID-19. V and J are TRBV5-5 and TRBJ2-7; tentatively, D is TRBD1 (5 bases). The CDR3 nucleotides read TGTGCCAGCAGCTTGGAGCAGGGCCCCTACGAGCAGTACTTC. Its protein is CASSLEQGPYEQYF. The complete variable domain, with remaining parts taken from reference TRBV5-5 and TRBJ2-7, reads DAGVTQSPTHLIKTRGQQVTLRCSPISGHKSVSWYQQVLGQGPQFIFQYYEKEERGRGNFPDRFSARQFPNYSSELNVNALLLGDSALYLCASSLEQGPYEQYFGPGTRLTVT.